These 22 T cell receptor beta chains were all obtained from the same sample, sequenced in a study of blood T cells in healthy people across ages. A J-beta primer mix and a sample-barcoded 5' primer were used in a second PCR of roughly 6 to 12 cycles. One entry per CDR3 protein results from TCRdb running MiXCR on the 5' RACE reads. The repertoire holds roughly 680,000 distinct CDR3 sequences, with under 25% as singletons. Specimen: blood. The receptors originated from a man in his 70s in good health.

A few counts support this clonotype. This rearrangement joins TRBV12-3 or TRBV12-4 to TRBJ2-4; perhaps D is TRBD1 or TRBD2 (6 bases each). The CDR3 has 15 residues. Trimming pared 6 bases from V and 3 bases from J, leaving 15 bases between. The CDR3, as DNA: TGTGCCAGCAGCTACTCCGGGGGCGTCAAAAACATTCAGTACTTC. Encoded protein: CASSYSGGVKNIQYF.

The chain joins TRBV7-9 to TRBJ2-2; possibly TRBD1 or TRBD2 for D (6 bases each). This CDR3 is built from 15 residues. Trimming took 1 base from V and 5 from J, leaving 11 bases between them. CDR1 is SEHNR and CDR2 is FQNEAQ in the germline V gene (reference sequence). In nucleotides, the CDR3 is TGTGCCAGCAGCTTAGGGGGGGCCTGGACCGGGGAGCTGTTTTTT. Its translation is CASSLGGAWTGELFF. The full variable domain, its missing parts supplied by reference TRBV7-9 and TRBJ2-2, is DTGVSQNPRHKITKRGQNVTFRCDPISEHNRLYWYRQTLGQGPEFLTYFQNEAQLEKSRLLSDRFSAERPKGSFSTLEIQRTEQGDSAMYLCASSLGGAWTGELFFGEGSRLTVL.

The CDR3 coding sequence is TGTGCCAGCAGTCTTCGGGGACAGACCTACGAGCAGTACTTC. It is translated as CASSLRGQTYEQYF. V usage is TRBV28 and J usage is TRBJ2-7, with 7 bases matching TRBD1. Germline V gene lookup returns CDR1 MDHEN and CDR2 SYDVKM. V gave up 5 bases and J gave up 2 bases; unmatched junction bases: 6. There are 14 residues in the CDR3. The full variable domain, with the rest looked up from reference TRBV28 and TRBJ2-7, is DVKVTQSSRYLVKRTGEKVFLECVQDMDHENMFWYRQDPGLGLRLIYFSYDVKMKEKGDIPEGYSVSREKKERFSLILESASTNQTSMYLCASSLRGQTYEQYFGPGTRLTVT.

This clonotype was counted a few times. V usage is TRBV29-1 and J usage is TRBJ1-2; D is undetermined. Trimming removed 3 bases at V and 8 bases at J, with 10 bases between. Per germline, CDR1 SQVTM and CDR2 ANQGSEA. The CDR3 runs to 11 residues. As DNA, the CDR3 is TGCAGCGTTGAGGCCGGTAAAGGCTACACCTTC. It is translated as CSVEAGKGYTF.

The chain combines TRBV12-3 or TRBV12-4 with TRBJ2-7; 7 nucleotides align to TRBD2. V gave up 3 bases and J gave up 5 bases; unmatched junction bases: 7. The CDR3 contains 14 residues. The CDR3 coding sequence is TGTGCCAGCAGTTTGTTCGCGGGAGTCGACGAGCAGTACTTC. Residues: CASSLFAGVDEQYF.

Here the CDR3 DNA reads TGCAGTGCTAGTCTAGCGGCGGACAATGAGCAGTTCTTC. The encoded protein is CSASLAADNEQFF. The chain links TRBV20-1 to TRBJ2-1; 7 bases map to TRBD2. Losses at the gene ends were 3 bases for V and 5 bases for J; bases not matched to a gene: 4. The germline gives CDR1 DFQATT, CDR2 SNEGSKA (reference sequence). The CDR3 sequence is 13 residues long.

The rearrangement links TRBV4-3 to TRBJ2-1, with D possibly TRBD2 on 5 matching bases. V lost 4 bases, J lost 8 bases, and 21 bases lay in between. Germline V gene lookup returns CDR1 LGHNA and CDR2 YSLEER. This CDR3 has 16 residues. CDR3 loop: CASSPHSGSRDYEQFF. The DNA of the CDR3 is TGCGCCAGCAGCCCCCACTCGGGATCCAGAGACTATGAGCAGTTCTTC.

This clonotype turned up a few times. This chain uses TRBV18 with TRBJ2-5; D gene unclear. The CDR3 has 14 amino acids. V dropped 0 bases and J dropped 1 base, with 6 bases sitting between them. In germline, CDR1 is KGHSH, CDR2 LQKENI. The CDR3 sequence is CASSPPASQETQYF. The DNA for the CDR3 is TGTGCCAGCTCACCACCGGCCAGCCAAGAGACCCAGTACTTC. Variable domain in full (rest from reference TRBV18 and TRBJ2-5): NAGVMQNPRHLVRRRGQEARLRCSPMKGHSHVYWYRQLPEEGLKFMVYLQKENIIDESGMPKERFSAEFPKEGPSILRIQQVVRGDSAAYFCASSPPASQETQYFGPGTRLLVL.

This clonotype was seen more than once but under ten times. This chain connects TRBV27 to TRBJ1-4; D not resolved. The CDR3 spans 13 residues. The V and J ends lost 8 bases and 8 bases respectively, with 15 bases between them. Germline-derived CDR1 and CDR2 are MNHEY and SMNVEV (reference sequence). The CDR3 bases are TGTGCCAGCGGGAGCCACCGAGGGGAAAAACTGTTTTTT. Translated, it gives CASGSHRGEKLFF.

This clonotype was found a few times. The chain couples TRBV7-2 to TRBJ1-3, with TRBD1 matching over 9 bases. Unmatched junction bases numbered 2, after V lost 8 bases and J lost 0 bases. The CDR3 is made up of 14 amino acids. Germline-derived CDR1 and CDR2 are SGHTA and FQGNSA. The CDR3 nucleotides are TGTGCCAGCGGACAGGGGAGCTCTGGAAACACCATATATTTT. Translated, it gives CASGQGSSGNTIYF.

This clonotype showed up just a few times. The chain employs TRBV13 and TRBJ1-6; D gene ambiguous. This CDR3 has 14 residues. With 3 bases removed from V and 9 bases from J, the gap between germline ends came to 12 bases. Germline values: CDR1 PRHDT, CDR2 FYEKMQ (reference sequence). DNA of the CDR3: TGTGCCAGCAGCTTGGGCCCCCGGGCTTCACCCCTCCACTTT. Protein product: CASSLGPRASPLHF.

This clonotype was counted only a few times. The rearrangement joins TRBV5-6 to TRBJ2-7; the match to TRBD1 covers 7 bases. Trimming at V came to 1 base and at J to 4 bases, leaving 11 bases not matched to a gene. This CDR3 spans 16 amino acids. Per germline, CDR1 SGHDT and CDR2 YYEEEE. In nucleotides, the CDR3 is TGTGCCAGCAGCTTGCTGACGGGACAGATACGTTACGAGCAGTACTTC. Encoded protein: CASSLLTGQIRYEQYF.

This clonotype was observed a few times. This chain joins TRBV4-3 and TRBJ1-4, with D possibly being TRBD1 (6 bases). V lost 0 bases to trimming and J lost 6 bases, with 14 bases between them. From germline, CDR1 is LGHNA and CDR2 YSLEER. The CDR3 has 16 amino acids. The CDR3 is CASSQERGALDEKLFF. In DNA form, the CDR3 reads TGCGCCAGCAGCCAAGAACGGGGGGCTTTGGATGAAAAACTGTTTTTT.

The chain carries TRBV28 and TRBJ1-2; TRBD1 is a possible D gene (5 bases). Germline V gene data show CDR1 as MDHEN and CDR2 as SYDVKM. V was pared by 1 base and J by 0 bases, with 12 bases between. The CDR3 runs 16 residues. The CDR3 is CASSLSGLGANYGYTF. CDR3 nucleotide sequence: TGTGCCAGCAGTTTATCAGGGCTCGGTGCTAACTATGGCTACACCTTC.

With regard to this clonotype: One end of the junction varies from germline; a read error may be responsible. The chain combines TRBV2 with TRBJ2-3; 9 bases line up with TRBD2. The CDR3 is made up of 16 amino acids. CDR1 SNHLY and CDR2 FYNNEI come from the germline V gene. Here the CDR3 reads CAGSVISGSAADTQYF. Written as DNA, the CDR3 is TGTGCCGGCAGTGTTATTAGCGGGAGCGCGGCAGATACGCAGTATTTT.

This clonotype was counted many times. The rearrangement links TRBV4-3 to TRBJ2-5; D unclear. The V end was cut by 0 bases, the J end by 0 bases, with 17 bases between. The CDR3 has 18 residues. The germline V gene has CDR1 LGHNA and CDR2 YSLEER. The CDR3 here is CASSQEYCRRWYQETQYF. The CDR3 DNA reads as TGCGCCAGCAGCCAAGAATACTGCAGACGATGGTACCAAGAGACCCAGTACTTC.

The table lists this clonotype with many counts. V and J are TRBV29-1 and TRBJ2-1; 8 nucleotides match TRBD1. V gave up 5 bases and J gave up 8 bases; unmatched junction bases: 11. This CDR3 comprises 14 residues. CDR1 and CDR2 from the germline V gene are SQVTM and ANQGSEA. CDR3 region: CSVLQGRGRDEQFF. The CDR3 nucleotides are TGCAGCGTTTTACAGGGCAGGGGGCGAGATGAGCAGTTCTTC.

The chain combines TRBV15 with TRBJ1-1; no clear D. Trimming took off 9 bases at V and 1 base at J, with 12 bases between the two ends. Germline V gene data show CDR1 as LNHNV and CDR2 as YYDKDF (reference sequence). The CDR3 contains 13 residues. The CDR3 DNA is TGTGCCACTCCGCCGGCACCGAACACTGAAGCTTTCTTT. It codes for CATPPAPNTEAFF.

V and J are TRBV7-8 and TRBJ1-4; 7 positions match TRBD1. Germline trimming cut 6 bases from V and 8 bases from J; bases unmatched to any gene: 9. CDR3 length equals 14 residues. The germline V gene has CDR1 SGHVS and CDR2 FQNEAQ. The chain's CDR3 is CASSPTGLQEKLFF. The CDR3 region has the DNA TGTGCCAGCAGTCCGACAGGGTTGCAAGAAAAACTGTTTTTT.

This clonotype was seen more than once but under ten times. This rearrangement joins TRBV2 to TRBJ2-7; D ambiguous. V was trimmed by 4 bases and J by 6 bases, leaving 16 bases between them. CDR1 is SNHLY and CDR2 is FYNNEI in the germline V gene. CDR3 length: 14 residues. In DNA, the CDR3 is TGTGCCAGCAGTGTCTCTCCCGGTGGTGGCGAGCAGTACTTC. It specifies CASSVSPGGGEQYF.

This clonotype was picked up many times. The genes are TRBV5-5 and TRBJ2-2; D is uncertain. The germline V and J ends were trimmed by 0 bases and 3 bases, with 9 bases remaining between them. From germline, CDR1 is SGHKS and CDR2 YYEKEE (reference sequence). The CDR3 is 15 residues long. CDR3 nucleotides: TGTGCCAGCAGCTTGGTGGTCAGTGACACCGGGGAGCTGTTTTTT. Protein: CASSLVVSDTGELFF. The full variable domain, in which reference TRBV5-5 and TRBJ2-2 provide the parts outside the CDR3, is DAGVTQSPTHLIKTRGQQVTLRCSPISGHKSVSWYQQVLGQGPQFIFQYYEKEERGRGNFPDRFSARQFPNYSSELNVNALLLGDSALYLCASSLVVSDTGELFFGEGSRLTVL.

This clonotype has more than one count but fewer than ten. The V and J genes are TRBV14 and TRBJ2-1; D is unresolved. The J call may be mistaken, given a closer DNA end match to TRBJ2-5. Germline assignment: CDR1 SGHDN and CDR2 FVKESK. This CDR3 comprises 12 residues. The CDR3 sequence: CASSQVRQTQYF. The CDR3, as DNA: TGTGCCAGCAGCCAAGTTAGGCAGACCCAGTACTTC.